A single sample gave rise to the 30 T cell receptor beta chains below, sequenced in a study of CXCR3-negative and CXCR3-positive naive CD8 T cells. UMI-tagged TRB cDNA libraries were built via 5' RACE. After re-calling the 5' RACE reads, TCRdb lists one entry per CDR3 protein, DNA absent. The listing records 2,500 to 3,500 distinct CDR3 sequences. General study points: Hydrophobicity was higher for TRB CDR3s found in CXCR3-positive naive cells than in CXCR3-negative naive cells.

Their antigens remain unidentified. Sequencing was done on a sample of naive CXCR3+ CD8+ T cells from blood. Subset given: CD45RO-CCR7+CD27+CD95- naive CD8+ T cells expressing CXCR3 (TNR3+). Source of these receptors: a human donor in good health. Some clones in this sample may be carry-over from other donors' samples.

The V gene is TRBV4-3, the J gene TRBJ2-5; there is no DNA to check the TCRdb D call of TRBD1. The CDR3 loop spans 17 amino acids. CDR1 is LGHNA and CDR2 is YSLEER in the germline V gene. The CDR3 sequence: CASSPQLGTGGAETQYF.

The chain employs TRBV7-9 and TRBJ1-1; the TRBD1 assignment by TCRdb is unverifiable without DNA. Germline CDR1 SEHNR, CDR2 FQNEAQ (reference sequence). The CDR3 sequence is 13 residues long. The CDR3 sequence: CASSGTENTEAFF. Combining the CDR3 with reference TRBV7-9 and TRBJ1-1 gives the whole variable domain DTGVSQNPRHKITKRGQNVTFRCDPISEHNRLYWYRQTLGQGPEFLTYFQNEAQLEKSRLLSDRFSAERPKGSFSTLEIQRTEQGDSAMYLCASSGTENTEAFFGQGTRLTVV.

Here the CDR3 reads CSVGGDRESETQYF. This chain links TRBV29-1 with TRBJ2-5; TCRdb picks TRBD1, but there is no DNA to check that call. CDR1 and CDR2 (germline): SQVTM, ANQGSEA. The CDR3 is 14 residues long.

Considering frequency, this clonotype is medium-sized (0.01 to 0.1%). The rearrangement uses TRBV7-3 and TRBJ2-7. The length of the CDR3 is 14 residues. Germline values: CDR1 SGHTA, CDR2 FQGTGA. Here the CDR3 reads CASSFGGSSYEQYF. The whole variable domain, filled in from reference TRBV7-3 and TRBJ2-7, reads GAGVSQTPSNKVTEKGKYVELRCDPISGHTALYWYRQSLGQGPEFLIYFQGTGAADDSGLPNDRFFAVRPEGSVSTLKIQRTERGDSAVYLCASSFGGSSYEQYFGPGTRLTVT.

This clonotype registers medium-sized (0.01 to 0.1%) by frequency. This chain connects TRBV7-9 to TRBJ2-7; as DNA is missing, the TRBD1 call by TCRdb cannot be tested. CDR3 length equals 13 residues. In germline, CDR1 is SEHNR, CDR2 FQNEAQ (reference sequence). CDR3 residues: CASSPRAAGEQYF. Filled out from reference TRBV7-9 and TRBJ2-7, the complete variable domain reads DTGVSQNPRHKITKRGQNVTFRCDPISEHNRLYWYRQTLGQGPEFLTYFQNEAQLEKSRLLSDRFSAERPKGSFSTLEIQRTEQGDSAMYLCASSPRAAGEQYFGPGTRLTVT.

The chain carries TRBV12-3 or TRBV12-4 and TRBJ2-2; the TCRdb call, TRBD2, lacks DNA for checking. This CDR3 is 15 amino acids long. CDR3 in amino acids: CASSSIGGGTGELFF.

This clonotype is identified as medium-sized (0.01 to 0.1%) from frequency. The chain links TRBV3-1 to TRBJ2-3. This CDR3 spans 12 amino acids. The germline V gene encodes CDR1 LGHDT and CDR2 YNNKEL (reference sequence). The CDR3 sequence: CASSQDMDTQYF.

Measured by frequency, this clonotype is medium-sized (0.01 to 0.1%). The chain uses TRBV7-8 and TRBJ2-1. CDR3 size: 13 residues. Looked up from germline, CDR1 is SGHVS and CDR2 is FQNEAQ. The CDR3 reads CASSLVVYNEQFF.

This clonotype ranks as medium-sized in terms of frequency. The chain recombines TRBV29-1 with TRBJ1-2; TCRdb outputs TRBD1, but without DNA this stays unchecked. CDR3 size: 13 residues. The germline V gene has CDR1 SQVTM and CDR2 ANQGSEA. This CDR3 reads CSVDWGRSYGYTF.

This clonotype is medium-sized by frequency. The chain couples TRBV6-5 to TRBJ2-2; TCRdb outputs TRBD2, but without DNA this stays unchecked. Germline V gene data show CDR1 as MNHEY and CDR2 as SVGAGI. This CDR3 is 16 amino acids long. The CDR3: CASRSPETSGNGELFF.

J is TRBJ2-7 and V is TRBV20-1; lacking DNA, the TRBD1 call made by TCRdb goes unchecked. The CDR3 is made up of 11 amino acids. Germline V gene sequence: CDR1 DFQATT, CDR2 SNEGSKA (reference sequence). CDR3 loop: CSARQGYEQYF.

By frequency, this clonotype is medium-sized. This chain's CDR3 is CSVEGSASMNTEAFF. This chain uses TRBV29-1 with TRBJ1-1; TCRdb selects TRBD1, and the lack of DNA leaves this call unchecked. There are 15 residues in the CDR3. Germline V CDR1 and CDR2: SQVTM, ANQGSEA.

V usage is TRBV5-4 and J usage is TRBJ2-3. CDR1 SGHNT and CDR2 YYREEE come from the germline V gene (reference sequence). This CDR3 has 14 residues. This chain's CDR3 is CASTWVSQSDTQYF.

This clonotype shows up as medium-sized by frequency. This chain links TRBV29-1 with TRBJ2-1; no DNA is available, so the TRBD2 call from TCRdb remains unchecked. The length of the CDR3 is 18 residues. Germline assignment: CDR1 SQVTM and CDR2 ANQGSEA. CDR3 amino acids: CSVAHGTSGSGVYNEQFF.

This clonotype shows up as medium-sized (0.01 to 0.1%) by frequency. The gene calls are TRBV2 and TRBJ2-5; no DNA is available, so the TRBD2 call from TCRdb remains unchecked. Per germline, CDR1 SNHLY and CDR2 FYNNEI. The CDR3 spans 13 residues. The CDR3 loop reads CASSSPYGETQYF.

Considering frequency, this clonotype is medium-sized. The rearrangement joins TRBV7-9 to TRBJ1-5. Germline assignment: CDR1 SEHNR and CDR2 FQNEAQ (reference sequence). The CDR3 has 14 amino acids. CDR3 residues: CASSLGGPNQPQHF.

The chain carries TRBV5-1 and TRBJ2-7; the D gene TCRdb calls, TRBD1, cannot be checked with no DNA. Germline V gene lookup returns CDR1 SGHRS and CDR2 YFSETQ. The CDR3 sequence is 12 residues long. The CDR3 sequence: CASRSGRNEQYF.

Considering frequency, this clonotype is medium-sized. The genes are TRBV6-5 and TRBJ1-1; without DNA, the TCRdb call of TRBD1 cannot be checked. Germline V gene data show CDR1 as MNHEY and CDR2 as SVGAGI. The CDR3 spans 14 residues. CDR3 amino acids: CASSTDRDVTEAFF.

According to its frequency, this clonotype is medium-sized (0.01 to 0.1%). The V call is TRBV20-1, the J call TRBJ2-7; TCRdb selects TRBD2, and the lack of DNA leaves this call unchecked. Germline CDR1 and CDR2: DFQATT and SNEGSKA (reference sequence). This CDR3 contains 13 residues. CDR3 residues: CSAGRAGTYEQYF.

This rearrangement joins TRBV20-1 to TRBJ2-1. CDR3 length equals 11 residues. Germline CDR1 DFQATT, CDR2 SNEGSKA (reference sequence). CDR3 region: CSARRSDEQFF.

The chain joins TRBV6-5 to TRBJ1-1; the D gene TCRdb calls, TRBD1, cannot be checked with no DNA. Germline assignment: CDR1 MNHEY and CDR2 SVGAGI. This CDR3 is 13 amino acids long. This chain's CDR3 is CASQNTQGTEAFF.

The chain is built from TRBV19 and TRBJ2-2; TCRdb proposes TRBD1, but this gene call is untestable without DNA. This CDR3 has 12 residues. Germline V gene data show CDR1 as LNHDA and CDR2 as SQIVND (reference sequence). The CDR3 spells CASSPRPGELFF.

This clonotype shows up as large by frequency. The genes are TRBV11-1 and TRBJ2-3; TCRdb indicates TRBD1, and absent DNA this call remains unverified. Germline V CDR1 and CDR2: SGHAT, FQDESV (reference sequence). This CDR3 comprises 15 residues. This CDR3 is CASRTGTPSTDTQYF.

This clonotype is large by frequency. V usage is TRBV27 and J usage is TRBJ2-3; lacking DNA, the TRBD1 call made by TCRdb goes unchecked. The length of the CDR3 is 17 residues. CDR1 and CDR2 (germline): MNHEY, SMNVEV (reference sequence). CDR3 protein: CASTSPVRGGAGDTQYF.

According to its frequency, this clonotype is medium-sized. The gene calls are TRBV6-2 or TRBV6-3 and TRBJ1-5; TCRdb designates TRBD1, a call that cannot be tested without DNA. Germline values: CDR1 MNHEY, CDR2 SVGEGT. The CDR3 runs to 14 residues. CDR3: CASSDGQLNQPQHF.

Its frequency marks this clonotype as medium-sized (0.01 to 0.1%). The CDR3 reads CASWDRGLEAFF. This rearrangement joins TRBV6-5 to TRBJ1-1; TCRdb proposes TRBD1, but this gene call is untestable without DNA. CDR3 length: 12 amino acids. Germline V gene data show CDR1 as MNHEY and CDR2 as SVGAGI.

In terms of frequency, this clonotype is medium-sized (0.01 to 0.1%). The chain combines TRBV6-5 with TRBJ1-2; TCRdb outputs TRBD1, but without DNA this stays unchecked. Looked up from germline, CDR1 is MNHEY and CDR2 is SVGAGI. The CDR3 runs 14 residues. The CDR3: CASRTGGELGGYTF.

Considering frequency, this clonotype is medium-sized. The genes are TRBV6-5 and TRBJ2-5; the TRBD2 assignment by TCRdb is unverifiable without DNA. From germline, CDR1 is MNHEY and CDR2 SVGAGI. CDR3 size: 15 residues. CDR3 loop: CASSYSAGRQETQYF.

Considering frequency, this clonotype is medium-sized (0.01 to 0.1%). The J gene is TRBJ1-1, the V gene TRBV7-3; the D gene TCRdb calls, TRBD1, cannot be checked with no DNA. Germline V gives CDR1 SGHTA, CDR2 FQGTGA. The length of the CDR3 is 13 residues. The CDR3 sequence: CASSSGQNTEAFF.

Considering frequency, this clonotype is medium-sized. The chain links TRBV29-1 to TRBJ2-1; TCRdb's D call, TRBD1, is unchecked because there is no DNA. Germline-derived CDR1 and CDR2 are SQVTM and ANQGSEA. The CDR3 consists of 13 residues. CDR3 residues: CSVERPGYNEQFF.